This T cell receptor beta chain comes out of a study of blood T cell repertoires in COVID-19. Study-wide context: Material from acute and convalescent COVID-19 was sourced from the United States, Italy and Spain. T cells, B-cell-depleted T cells, or PBMCs provided the cDNA or gDNA that served as material.

Study processing details: Reference gene primer amplification gave nucleated cell count estimates. Clones were sequenced by immunoSEQ multiplex PCR, and TCRdb holds only the in-frame ones, with some missing. The DNA was the basis for D and trimming; V, J and clone size are from that table. The table lists approximately 32,000 clones, approximately 86% of them singletons, with almost 5% in the top ten. Germline CDR1 and CDR2: MNHEY and SMNVEV (reference sequence). The CDR3 contains 14 residues. V was shortened by 4 bases and J by 1 base, with 7 bases between the two germline ends. The clonotype was recovered from a woman aged 70-85 years with active COVID-19. V gene TRBV27 combines with J gene TRBJ2-2; D possibly corresponds to TRBD1 (6 bases). Sequenced sample: peripheral blood. DNA of the CDR3: TGTGCCAGCAGTTGGGGACAGAACACCGGGGAGCTGTTTTTT. It specifies CASSWGQNTGELFF.